These 25 T cell receptor beta chains came from one sample sequenced in a study of shared clonotypes between healthy human individuals (dated by TCRdb to 2019 to 2021). Libraries were built with the immunoSEQ multiplex PCR assay. TCRdb provides this immuneACCESS table in a form limited to in-frame rearrangements. Some clones are lacking; in checked studies, under half of them reflect an unresolved V gene, and why the rest are absent is not known. The sample table shows about 380,000 clones, and approximately 97% are seen once. 0.32% of the sample comes from the top ten. The sample taken for sequencing was memory CD8+ T cells sorted from blood. The cell subset or site label here, explained by the study, means: CD45RO+ cells pooled with CCR7-negative TemRA cells. These receptor sequences come from a man aged 25 to 40 in good health.

Note on this clone: Given the absence of the conserved phenylalanine or tryptophan at the CDR3 end, a read error is likely. No DNA is shown, since the ends of the CDR3 on it are uncertain; the CDR3 is the one TCRdb lists. This chain joins TRBV6-1 and TRBJ1-2; TRBD1, the table's D call, lacks a check against the DNA. The CDR3 comprises 14 residues, both ends counted. The V gene's germline CDR1 is MNHNS and CDR2 SASEGT. CDR3 sequence reads: CASTSTGGINRIET.

Turning to this clone: Mismatch with germline at one junction end may stem from a read error. J is TRBJ2-5 and V is TRBV5-8, with a possible D match to TRBD2 (6 bases). The CDR3 runs 14 residues. Per the germline V gene, CDR1 is SGHTS and CDR2 is YDEGEE. The CDR3 spells CASSLEAGKETQYF. CDR3 nucleotides: TGTGCCAGCAGTTTGGAGGCGGGAAAAGAGACCCAGTACTTC.

The CDR3 bases are TGTGCCAGCAGCTTACAGGGGGCGGTCACTGAAGCTTTCTTT. This sequence encodes CASSLQGAVTEAFF. The chain employs TRBV6-1 and TRBJ1-1; TRBD1 matches at 9 bases. CDR3 size: 14 residues. Trimming cost V 6 bases and J 4 bases; bases outside gene matches: 6. Germline CDR1 is MNHNS and CDR2 is SASEGT.

The rearrangement uses TRBV19 and TRBJ2-2; D perhaps matches TRBD2 (5 bases). Germline loops: CDR1 LNHDA, CDR2 SQIVND (reference sequence). This CDR3 has 15 amino acids. Trimming shortened V by 6 bases and J by 7 bases, and 18 bases separated the two germline ends. Here the CDR3 reads CASSIGGFSGGELFF. As DNA, the CDR3 is TGTGCCAGTAGCATCGGAGGTTTCTCTGGCGGGGAGCTGTTTTTT.

The chain uses TRBV4-2 and TRBJ2-1; D gene unclear. V shed 0 bases and J shed 10 bases, with 10 bases lying between them. There are 13 residues in the CDR3. Per the germline V gene, CDR1 is LGHNA and CDR2 is YNFKEQ. The CDR3 DNA reads as TGTGCCAGCAGCCAAGACGGGTCCCGCGAGCAGTTCTTC. Protein product: CASSQDGSREQFF.

V usage is TRBV9 and J usage is TRBJ2-7; D is perhaps TRBD2 (6 bases). Trimming took off 0 bases at V and 3 bases at J, with 13 bases between the two ends. The CDR3 contains 15 residues. Germline CDR1 reads SGDLS; CDR2 reads YYNGEE. DNA of the CDR3: TGTGCCAGCAGCGTAGTTGGACTACCAGTCTACGAGCAGTACTTC. Protein product: CASSVVGLPVYEQYF.

The rearrangement links TRBV9 to TRBJ2-5, with 12 bases matching TRBD2. The trim removed 2 bases at V and 5 bases at J, leaving 4 bases unmatched. There are 15 residues in the CDR3. The germline V gene has CDR1 SGDLS and CDR2 YYNGEE. The CDR3 DNA reads as TGTGCCAGCAGCGTGACTAGCGGGAGAGTGGAGACCCAGTACTTC. This sequence encodes CASSVTSGRVETQYF.

This rearrangement joins TRBV6-5 to TRBJ1-2; 8 bases are a match to TRBD1. V shed 6 bases, J shed 5 bases, and the junction held 8 bases outside the gene matches. Germline assignment: CDR1 MNHEY and CDR2 SVGAGI. CDR3 size: 14 residues. The DNA for the CDR3 is TGTGCCAGCAGACGGATAAACAGGGGGTATGGCTACACCTTC. It codes for CASRRINRGYGYTF.

The CDR3 DNA reads as TGTGCCTGGAGTCAGGACGGCCGGCCCACTGAAGCTTTCTTT. This sequence encodes CAWSQDGRPTEAFF. This chain uses TRBV30 with TRBJ1-1; no firm D call. V lost 2 bases and J 4 bases, leaving 14 bases between the germline ends. CDR1 is GTSNPN, CDR2 SVGIG, per germline (reference sequence). CDR3 length: 14 amino acids.

The chain employs TRBV7-3 and TRBJ2-1, with D possibly matching TRBD2 (6 bases). CDR1 and CDR2 from the germline V gene are SGHTA and FQGTGA. V dropped 2 bases and J dropped 3 bases, with 11 bases sitting between them. The CDR3 loop spans 15 amino acids. This CDR3 reads CASSLSGRDYNEQFF. CDR3 in DNA: TGTGCCAGCAGCTTATCCGGGCGGGACTACAATGAGCAGTTCTTC.

The J gene is TRBJ2-3, the V gene TRBV19, with D possibly being TRBD2 (5 bases). The CDR3 is 14 amino acids. Trimming took off 5 bases at V and 3 bases at J, with 12 bases between the two ends. Germline CDR1 is LNHDA and CDR2 is SQIVND (reference sequence). CDR3 amino acids: CASSSGSLTDTQYF. For the CDR3, the DNA is TGTGCCAGTAGTTCGGGGTCCTTAACAGATACGCAGTATTTT.

The gene calls are TRBV7-2 and TRBJ1-4; D is undetermined. Germline assignment: CDR1 SGHTA and CDR2 FQGNSA. This CDR3 contains 15 residues. V lost 5 bases and J 7 bases, leaving 17 bases between the germline ends. Here the CDR3 reads CASSPQPGKREKLFF. CDR3 DNA: TGTGCCAGCAGCCCTCAGCCCGGGAAGCGTGAAAAACTGTTTTTT.

This clone was seen just once. V gene TRBV2 combines with J gene TRBJ2-4; D is uncertain. From germline, CDR1 is SNHLY and CDR2 FYNNEI. V dropped 3 bases and J dropped 3 bases, with 6 bases sitting between them. The CDR3 runs to 13 residues. The CDR3 DNA follows: TGTGCCAGCAGTGACAAAAACAAAAACATTCAGTACTTC. It encodes CASSDKNKNIQYF. The full variable domain, in which reference TRBV2 and TRBJ2-4 provide the parts outside the CDR3, is EPEVTQTPSHQVTQMGQEVILRCVPISNHLYFYWYRQILGQKVEFLVSFYNNEISEKSEIFDDQFSVERPDGSNFTLKIRSTKLEDSAMYFCASSDKNKNIQYFGAGTRLSVL.

V is TRBV28 and J is TRBJ2-7, with TRBD2 matching over 8 bases. There are 15 residues in the CDR3. Per germline, CDR1 MDHEN and CDR2 SYDVKM. The J segment lost 0 bases and the V segment lost 5 bases, leaving 6 bases of the junction unmatched. CDR3 nucleotide sequence: TGTGCCAGCAGTCCGCCGGGGGGGAGCTCCTACGAGCAGTACTTC. It yields the protein CASSPPGGSSYEQYF.

The chain employs TRBV27 and TRBJ2-5; no definite D call. Trimming stripped 8 bases from V and 2 bases from J, with 12 bases between. Germline V gives CDR1 MNHEY, CDR2 SMNVEV (reference sequence). The CDR3 contains 13 residues. CDR3 in DNA: TGTGCCAGCGGGCAAGGCAGGCAAGAGACCCAGTACTTC. Its protein product is CASGQGRQETQYF.

The genes are TRBV4-2 and TRBJ2-1; 12 nucleotides agree with TRBD2. This CDR3 region has 16 residues. The ends lost 0 bases at V and 7 bases at J; junction bases unmatched: 4. In germline, CDR1 is LGHNA, CDR2 YNFKEQ. CDR3 nucleotides: TGTGCCAGCAGCCAAGACCTAGCGGGAGGGCTAAATGAGCAGTTCTTC. Its translation: CASSQDLAGGLNEQFF.

The V call is TRBV11-2, the J call TRBJ2-7; 8 positions match TRBD2. V dropped 1 base and J dropped 1; count of bases not matched to a gene: 6. This CDR3 comprises 16 residues. Germline V gene sequence: CDR1 SGHAT, CDR2 FQNNGV. Here the CDR3 DNA reads TGTGCCAGCAGCTTAGTGTCGAGCGGGGGTTCCTACGAGCAGTACTTC. This gives the protein CASSLVSSGGSYEQYF.

V and J are TRBV10-3 and TRBJ2-5; 11 bases are shared with TRBD2. V lost 6 bases to trimming and J lost 2 bases; unmatched junction nucleotides: 8. The CDR3 length is 16 residues. Germline CDR1 is ENHRY and CDR2 is SYGVKD. The CDR3 loop reads CAISEVASGRQETQYF. The CDR3 DNA sequence: TGTGCCATCAGCGAGGTGGCTAGCGGGAGGCAAGAGACCCAGTACTTC.

DNA of the CDR3: TGTGCCAGTAGTATAGTTTTTCGGCAGTCAACCTACGAGCAGTACTTC. The encoded protein is CASSIVFRQSTYEQYF. This chain connects TRBV19 to TRBJ2-7; D is undetermined. This CDR3 has 16 residues. Germline V lookup: CDR1 LNHDA, CDR2 SQIVND (reference sequence). V was trimmed by 1 base and J by 2 bases, leaving 15 bases between them.

CDR3 coding DNA: TGTGCCAGCAGTTTAAAGCGCTACGAGCAGTACTTC. Its protein is CASSLKRYEQYF. The rearrangement links TRBV28 to TRBJ2-7; D gene ambiguous. This CDR3 has 12 amino acids. Germline values: CDR1 MDHEN, CDR2 SYDVKM. The ends were cut back, 2 bases at V and 3 bases at J, with 5 bases in the middle.

This clone was seen just once. This rearrangement joins TRBV7-6 to TRBJ2-7; 8 bases agree with TRBD1. Germline loops: CDR1 SGHVS, CDR2 FNYEAQ. The CDR3 spans 13 residues. Trimming cost V 5 bases and J 2 bases; bases outside gene matches: 2. The CDR3 bases are TGTGCCAGCAGCCAGGACAGGGCCTACGAGCAGTACTTC. As protein: CASSQDRAYEQYF. Based on the CDR3 plus reference TRBV7-6 and TRBJ2-7, the full variable domain is GAGVSQSPRYKVTKRGQDVALRCDPISGHVSLYWYRQALGQGPEFLTYFNYEAQQDKSGLPNDRFSAERPEGSISTLTIQRTEQRDSAMYRCASSQDRAYEQYFGPGTRLTVT.

The chain uses TRBV5-1 and TRBJ1-3, with a weak D call TRBD1 (5 bases). CDR1 and CDR2 (germline): SGHRS, YFSETQ. V was clipped by 5 bases and J by 1 base, with 13 bases between them. The CDR3 length is 15 residues. This chain's CDR3 is CASRGGSRSGNTIYF. For the CDR3, the DNA is TGCGCCAGCAGGGGGGGGAGCCGATCTGGAAACACCATATATTTT.

This chain joins TRBV5-1 and TRBJ2-3; 7 bases are shared with TRBD2. The junction had 7 bases not matched to a gene; V was cut back by 4 bases and J by 5 bases. The CDR3 extends over 14 amino acids. Germline CDR1 reads SGHRS; CDR2 reads YFSETQ. The CDR3 DNA reads TGCGCCAGCAGCGGAACTAGCGTGGGAGATACGCAGTATTTT. This codes for CASSGTSVGDTQYF.

The chain uses TRBV2 and TRBJ2-4, with 7 bases fitting TRBD1. The CDR3 is 15 amino acids. Germline CDR1 SNHLY, CDR2 FYNNEI. J was trimmed by 1 base and V by 8 bases; bases with no gene match: 8. The CDR3 sequence: CASRNPDRAKNIQYF. The CDR3 DNA reads as TGTGCCAGCCGAAACCCGGACAGGGCCAAAAACATTCAGTACTTC.

The V gene is TRBV7-8, the J gene TRBJ2-1, with D perhaps assigned TRBD1 or TRBD2 (5 bases each). The CDR3 spans 15 residues. Germline lookup yields CDR1 SGHVS and CDR2 FQNEAQ. V lost 4 bases and J 7 bases, leaving 17 bases between the germline ends. CDR3 protein: CASSSGWGGPNEQFF. The CDR3 DNA is TGTGCCAGCAGCTCTGGGTGGGGCGGGCCGAATGAGCAGTTCTTC.